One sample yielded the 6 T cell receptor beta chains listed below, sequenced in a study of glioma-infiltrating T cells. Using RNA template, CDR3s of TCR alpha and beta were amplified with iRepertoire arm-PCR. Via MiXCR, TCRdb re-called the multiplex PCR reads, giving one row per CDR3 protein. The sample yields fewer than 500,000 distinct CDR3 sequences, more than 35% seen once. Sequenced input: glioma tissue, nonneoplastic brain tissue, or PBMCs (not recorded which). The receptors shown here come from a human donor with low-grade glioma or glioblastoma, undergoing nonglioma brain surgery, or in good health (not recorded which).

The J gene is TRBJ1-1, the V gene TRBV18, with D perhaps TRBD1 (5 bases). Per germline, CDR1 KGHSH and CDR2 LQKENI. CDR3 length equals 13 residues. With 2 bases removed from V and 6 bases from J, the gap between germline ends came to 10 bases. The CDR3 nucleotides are TGTGCCAGCTCACCAAGCGGGACCGCTGAAGCTTTCTTT. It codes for CASSPSGTAEAFF.

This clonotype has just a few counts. CDR3 protein: CASSYPAGGSYNEQFF. The CDR3 coding sequence is TGTGCCAGCAGTTACCCCGCAGGGGGCTCCTACAATGAGCAGTTCTTC. This chain links TRBV6-2 or TRBV6-3 with TRBJ2-1; the match to TRBD1 covers 7 bases. The CDR3 totals 16 residues. The germline V gene has CDR1 MNHEY and CDR2 SVGEGT. Trimming removed 2 bases from V and 0 bases from J; junction bases left unmatched: 4.

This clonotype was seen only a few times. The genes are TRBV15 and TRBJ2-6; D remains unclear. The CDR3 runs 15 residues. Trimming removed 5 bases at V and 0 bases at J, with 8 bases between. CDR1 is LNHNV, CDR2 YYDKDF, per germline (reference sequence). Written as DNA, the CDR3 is TGTGCCACCAGCCCCCTGGTCTCTGGGGCCAACGTCCTGACTTTC. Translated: CATSPLVSGANVLTF.

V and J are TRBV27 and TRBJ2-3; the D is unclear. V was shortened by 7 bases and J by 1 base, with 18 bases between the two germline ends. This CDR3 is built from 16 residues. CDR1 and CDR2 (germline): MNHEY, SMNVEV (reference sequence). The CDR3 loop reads CASTARPAKGTDTQYF. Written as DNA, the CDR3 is TGTGCCAGCACCGCGCGGCCAGCGAAGGGCACAGATACGCAGTATTTT.

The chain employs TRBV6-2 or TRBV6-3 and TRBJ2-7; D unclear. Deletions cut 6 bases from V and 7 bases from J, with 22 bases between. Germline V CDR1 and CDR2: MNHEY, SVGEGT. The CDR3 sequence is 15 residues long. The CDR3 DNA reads TGTGCCAGCAGCTCCCCCTTTCGTCGGAGACGAGAGCAGTACTTC. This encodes CASSSPFRRRREQYF.

The CDR3 loop is CSESLPGVDNEQFF. Here the CDR3 DNA reads TGCAGTGAGAGTCTTCCGGGGGTCGACAATGAGCAGTTCTTC. This sequence joins TRBV20-1 and TRBJ2-1, with D possibly matching TRBD2 (6 bases). From germline, CDR1 is DFQATT and CDR2 SNEGSKA (reference sequence). This CDR3 spans 14 amino acids. With 7 bases removed from V and 5 bases from J, the gap between germline ends came to 18 bases.